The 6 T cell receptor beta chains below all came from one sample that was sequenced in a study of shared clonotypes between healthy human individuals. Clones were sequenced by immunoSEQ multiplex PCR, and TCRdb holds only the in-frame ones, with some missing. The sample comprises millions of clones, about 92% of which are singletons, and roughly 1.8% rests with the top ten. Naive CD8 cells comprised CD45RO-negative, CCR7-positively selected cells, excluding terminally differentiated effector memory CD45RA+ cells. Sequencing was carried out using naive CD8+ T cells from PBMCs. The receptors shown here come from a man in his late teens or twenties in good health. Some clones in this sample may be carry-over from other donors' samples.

CDR3 nucleotide sequence: TGTGCCAGTAGTATAGATCCCGCCGGCGGCTCAATGTACAATGAGCAGTTCTTC. It translates to CASSIDPAGGSMYNEQFF. The chain combines TRBV19 with TRBJ2-1; D remains unclear. Looked up from germline, CDR1 is LNHDA and CDR2 is SQIVND (reference sequence). V was cut by 0 bases and J by 4 bases, with 19 bases left in between. The CDR3 extends over 18 amino acids.

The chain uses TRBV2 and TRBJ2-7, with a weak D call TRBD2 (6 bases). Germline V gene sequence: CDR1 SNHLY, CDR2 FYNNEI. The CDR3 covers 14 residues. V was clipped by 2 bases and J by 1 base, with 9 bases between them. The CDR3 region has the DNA TGTGCCAGCAGTGAATTGGGGGGTTCCTACGAGCAGTACTTC. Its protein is CASSELGGSYEQYF.

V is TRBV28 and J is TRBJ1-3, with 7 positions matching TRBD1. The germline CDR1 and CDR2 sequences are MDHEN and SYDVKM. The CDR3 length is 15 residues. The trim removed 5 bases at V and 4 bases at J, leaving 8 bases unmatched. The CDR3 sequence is CASSTRDSVGNTIYF. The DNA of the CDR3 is TGTGCCAGCAGTACGCGGGACAGTGTCGGAAACACCATATATTTT.

CDR3: CASSRTTGELFF. CDR3 DNA sequence: TGCGCCAGCAGCCGGACCACCGGGGAGCTGTTTTTT. The rearrangement links TRBV4-1 to TRBJ2-2; D call uncertain. The CDR3 runs 12 residues. Trimming took off 4 bases at V and 4 bases at J, with 4 bases between the two ends. Germline V gives CDR1 MGHRA, CDR2 YSYEKL.

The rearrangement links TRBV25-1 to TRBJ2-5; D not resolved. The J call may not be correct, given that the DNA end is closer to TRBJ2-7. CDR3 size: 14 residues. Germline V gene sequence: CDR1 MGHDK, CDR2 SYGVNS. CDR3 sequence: CASSAPVQEYEQYF. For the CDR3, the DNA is TGTGCCAGCAGTGCCCCAGTCCAGGAGTACGAGCAGTACTTC.

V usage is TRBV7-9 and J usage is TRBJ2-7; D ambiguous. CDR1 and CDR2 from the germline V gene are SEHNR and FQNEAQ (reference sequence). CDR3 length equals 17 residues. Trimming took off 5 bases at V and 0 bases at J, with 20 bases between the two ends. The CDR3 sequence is CASSGRRSLGHSYEQYF. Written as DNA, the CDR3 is TGTGCCAGCAGCGGCCGCAGGAGCCTAGGCCACTCCTACGAGCAGTACTTC.